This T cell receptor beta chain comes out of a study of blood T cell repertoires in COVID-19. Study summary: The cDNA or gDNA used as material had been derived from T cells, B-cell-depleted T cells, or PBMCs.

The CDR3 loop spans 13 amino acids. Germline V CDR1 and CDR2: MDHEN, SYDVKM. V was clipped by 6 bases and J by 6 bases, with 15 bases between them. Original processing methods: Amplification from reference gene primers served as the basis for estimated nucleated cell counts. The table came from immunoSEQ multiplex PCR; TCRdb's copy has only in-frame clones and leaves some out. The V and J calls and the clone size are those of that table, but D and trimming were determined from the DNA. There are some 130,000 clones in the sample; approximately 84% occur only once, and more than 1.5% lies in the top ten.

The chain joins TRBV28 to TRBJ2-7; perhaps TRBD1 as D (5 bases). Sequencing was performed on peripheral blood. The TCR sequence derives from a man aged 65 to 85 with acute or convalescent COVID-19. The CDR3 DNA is TGTGCCAGCAGAGGGGCCGGGTACGCCGAGCAGTACTTC. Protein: CASRGAGYAEQYF. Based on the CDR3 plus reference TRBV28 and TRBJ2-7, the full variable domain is DVKVTQSSRYLVKRTGEKVFLECVQDMDHENMFWYRQDPGLGLRLIYFSYDVKMKEKGDIPEGYSVSREKKERFSLILESASTNQTSMYLCASRGAGYAEQYFGPGTRLTVT.